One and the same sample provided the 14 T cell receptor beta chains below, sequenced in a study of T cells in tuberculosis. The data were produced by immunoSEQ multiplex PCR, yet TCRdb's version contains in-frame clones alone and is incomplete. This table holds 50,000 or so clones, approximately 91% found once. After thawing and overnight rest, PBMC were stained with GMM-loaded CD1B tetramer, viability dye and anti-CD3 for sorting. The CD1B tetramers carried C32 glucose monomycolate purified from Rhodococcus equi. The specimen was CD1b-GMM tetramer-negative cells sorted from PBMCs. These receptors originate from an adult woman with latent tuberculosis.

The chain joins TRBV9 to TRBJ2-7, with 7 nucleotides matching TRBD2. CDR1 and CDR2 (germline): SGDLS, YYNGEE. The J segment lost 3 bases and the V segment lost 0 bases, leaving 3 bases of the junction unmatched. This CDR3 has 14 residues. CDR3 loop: CASSVGSGDYEQYF. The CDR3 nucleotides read TGTGCCAGCAGCGTAGGAAGCGGGGACTACGAGCAGTACTTC.

CDR3 sequence: CASSLGALETQYF. The CDR3 nucleotides read TGTGCCAGCAGCCTAGGGGCCCTAGAGACCCAGTACTTC. The chain couples TRBV6-5 to TRBJ2-5; D is possibly TRBD1 (5 bases). Germline V gene lookup returns CDR1 MNHEY and CDR2 SVGAGI. V was trimmed by 6 bases and J by 4 bases, leaving 12 bases between them. The CDR3 totals 13 residues.

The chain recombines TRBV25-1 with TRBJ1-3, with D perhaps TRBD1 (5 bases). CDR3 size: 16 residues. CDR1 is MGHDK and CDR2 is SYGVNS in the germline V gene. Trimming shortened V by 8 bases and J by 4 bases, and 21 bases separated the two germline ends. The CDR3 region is CASHARGDPRGNTIYF. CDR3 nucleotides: TGTGCCAGCCATGCTCGGGGGGACCCTCGAGGAAACACCATATATTTT.

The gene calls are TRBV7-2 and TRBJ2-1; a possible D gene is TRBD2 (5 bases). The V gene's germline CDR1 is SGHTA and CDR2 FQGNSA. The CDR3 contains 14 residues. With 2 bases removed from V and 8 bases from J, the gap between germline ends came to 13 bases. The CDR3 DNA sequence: TGTGCCAGCAGCTTAAGCGACTATCCAGATGAGCAGTTCTTC. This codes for CASSLSDYPDEQFF.

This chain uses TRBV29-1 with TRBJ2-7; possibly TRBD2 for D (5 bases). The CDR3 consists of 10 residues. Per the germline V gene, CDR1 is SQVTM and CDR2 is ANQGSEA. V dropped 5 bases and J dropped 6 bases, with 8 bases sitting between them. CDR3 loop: CSVLGSEQYF. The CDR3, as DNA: TGCAGCGTTCTAGGGAGCGAGCAGTACTTC.

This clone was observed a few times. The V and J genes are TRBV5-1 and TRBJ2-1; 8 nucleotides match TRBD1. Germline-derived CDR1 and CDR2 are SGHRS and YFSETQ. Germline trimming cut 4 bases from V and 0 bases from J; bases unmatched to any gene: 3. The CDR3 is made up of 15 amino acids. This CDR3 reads CASSTGQDSYNEQFF. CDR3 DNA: TGCGCCAGCAGCACGGGACAGGACTCCTACAATGAGCAGTTCTTC.

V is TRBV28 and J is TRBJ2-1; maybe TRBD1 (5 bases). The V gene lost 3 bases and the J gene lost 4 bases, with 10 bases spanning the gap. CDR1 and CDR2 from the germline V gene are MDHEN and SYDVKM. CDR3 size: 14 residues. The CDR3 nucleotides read TGTGCCAGCAGTTTCCCAGGGCAATACAATGAGCAGTTCTTC. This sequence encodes CASSFPGQYNEQFF.

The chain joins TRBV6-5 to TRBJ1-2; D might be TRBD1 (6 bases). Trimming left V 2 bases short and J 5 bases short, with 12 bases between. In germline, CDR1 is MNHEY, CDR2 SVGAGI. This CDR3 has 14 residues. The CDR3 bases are TGTGCCAGCAGTTACGGGGGCCAGGCGTATGGCTACACCTTC. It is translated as CASSYGGQAYGYTF.

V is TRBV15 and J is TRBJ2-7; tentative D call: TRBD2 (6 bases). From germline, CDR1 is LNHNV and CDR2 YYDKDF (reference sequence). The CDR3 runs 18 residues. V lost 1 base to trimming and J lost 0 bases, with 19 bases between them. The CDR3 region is CATSRGGWAGFSSYEQYF. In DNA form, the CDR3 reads TGTGCCACCAGCAGAGGAGGTTGGGCGGGGTTCAGCTCCTACGAGCAGTACTTC.

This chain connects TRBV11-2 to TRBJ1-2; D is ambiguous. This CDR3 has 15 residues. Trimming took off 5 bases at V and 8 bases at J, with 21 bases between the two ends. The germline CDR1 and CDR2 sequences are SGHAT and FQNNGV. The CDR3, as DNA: TGTGCCAGCAGCCCCCCACGGAGGGTAGACCAAGGCTACACCTTC. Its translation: CASSPPRRVDQGYTF. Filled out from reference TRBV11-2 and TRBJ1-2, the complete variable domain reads EAGVAQSPRYKIIEKRQSVAFWCNPISGHATLYWYQQILGQGPKLLIQFQNNGVVDDSQLPKDRFSAERLKGVDSTLKIQPAKLEDSAVYLCASSPPRRVDQGYTFGSGTRLTVV.

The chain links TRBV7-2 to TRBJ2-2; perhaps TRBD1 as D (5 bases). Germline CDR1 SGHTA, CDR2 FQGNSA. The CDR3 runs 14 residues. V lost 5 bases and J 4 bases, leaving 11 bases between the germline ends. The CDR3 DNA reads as TGTGCCAGCAGCAAACAGGCGGCCACCGGGGAGCTGTTTTTT. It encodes CASSKQAATGELFF.

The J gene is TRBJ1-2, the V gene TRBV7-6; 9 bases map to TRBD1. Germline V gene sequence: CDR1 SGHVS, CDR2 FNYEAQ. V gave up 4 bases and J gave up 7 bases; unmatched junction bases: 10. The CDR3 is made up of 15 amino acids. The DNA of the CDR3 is TGTGCCAGCAGCTCCCTACAGGGGGCGCTTAGTGGCTACACCTTC. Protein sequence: CASSSLQGALSGYTF.

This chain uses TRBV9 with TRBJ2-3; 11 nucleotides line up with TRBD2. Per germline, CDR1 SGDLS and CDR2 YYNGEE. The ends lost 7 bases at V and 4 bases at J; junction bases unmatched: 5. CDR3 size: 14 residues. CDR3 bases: TGTGCCAGCGCTAGCGGGGGGCCGGCAGATACGCAGTATTTT. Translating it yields CASASGGPADTQYF.

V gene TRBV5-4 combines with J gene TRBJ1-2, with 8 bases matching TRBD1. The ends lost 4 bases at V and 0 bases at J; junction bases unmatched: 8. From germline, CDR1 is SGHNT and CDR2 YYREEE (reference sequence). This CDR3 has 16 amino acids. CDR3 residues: CASSRGGTGANYGYTF. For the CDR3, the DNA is TGTGCCAGCAGCCGGGGTGGGACAGGAGCTAACTATGGCTACACCTTC.